The clone carrying this T cell receptor (beta chain) was detected only a few times. Each CDR3 protein is one row after TCRdb ran MiXCR on the 5' RACE reads. Of tens of thousands of distinct CDR3 sequences listed, roughly 21% are singletons. This record belongs to a study of spatial heterogeneity in lung cancer. Time point: blood at routine non-recurrence follow-up after resection. Whole RNA, isolated from tumor, nontumor lung or frozen PBMC, was sequenced without prior sorting. The sequence derives from a male donor with early-stage non-small cell lung cancer. Specimen: PBMCs, collected at follow-up.

The CDR3 here is CAIRTLPRGQGTEAFF. For the CDR3, the DNA is TGTGCCATCAGAACTCTTCCCAGGGGGCAGGGCACTGAAGCTTTCTTT. V gene TRBV10-3 combines with J gene TRBJ1-1, with TRBD1 identical over 8 bases. Germline V gene lookup returns CDR1 ENHRY and CDR2 SYGVKD. The V gene end was trimmed by 6 bases and the J gene end by 4 bases; junction bases not matched to a gene: 13. The CDR3 spans 16 residues.